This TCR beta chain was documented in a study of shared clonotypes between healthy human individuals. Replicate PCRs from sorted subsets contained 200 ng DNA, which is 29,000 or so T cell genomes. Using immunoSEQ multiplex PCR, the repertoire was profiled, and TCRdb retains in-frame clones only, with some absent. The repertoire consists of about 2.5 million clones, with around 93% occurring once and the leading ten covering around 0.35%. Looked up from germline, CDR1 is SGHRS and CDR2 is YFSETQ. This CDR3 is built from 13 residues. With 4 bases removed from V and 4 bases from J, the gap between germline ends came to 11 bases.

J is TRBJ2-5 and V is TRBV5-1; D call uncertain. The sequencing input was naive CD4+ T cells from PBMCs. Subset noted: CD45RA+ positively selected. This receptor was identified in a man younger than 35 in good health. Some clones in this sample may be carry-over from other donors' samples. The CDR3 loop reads CASSTTGAETQYF. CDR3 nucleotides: TGCGCCAGCAGCACCACTGGCGCAGAGACCCAGTACTTC.